The sequence of this TCR beta chain was determined in a study of cytomegalovirus exposure and HLA in healthy donors. General study results and limits: Upon later analysis, TCR association rates were observed to vary by HLA locus, being highest for DRB1 and lowest for HLA-C. Follow-up analysis later connected one missense variant in DCLRE1C with trimming of TCR beta V- and J-genes. The productive fraction for most TCR beta V segments was about 87% or about 30% in an earlier analysis.

Primers: 60 Vbeta forward and 13 Jbeta reverse. Using immunoSEQ multiplex PCR, the repertoire was profiled, and TCRdb retains in-frame clones only, with some absent. The table has about 150,000 clones, about 84% seen once. This clone occurred once. Its target is not known. Germline CDR1 is SGHAT and CDR2 is FQNNGV. The CDR3 is 15 amino acids. V shed 0 bases and J shed 2 bases, with 7 bases lying between them. The receptor was derived from a middle-aged woman in good health and CMV-seropositive. The sample taken for sequencing was PBMCs. The chain is built from TRBV11-2 and TRBJ1-4; tentatively, D is TRBD1 (5 bases). As DNA, the CDR3 is TGTGCCAGCAGCTTAGATGGGGGGACTAATGAAAAACTGTTTTTT. Residues: CASSLDGGTNEKLFF.